The entry below describes one TCR beta chain. The target of this receptor is not known. No per-base quality is available; no much larger clone lies one base away. This sample is drawn from a study of T-cell memory formation after mild COVID-19 (dated by TCRdb to the early 2020s). General notes on the study: TCR sequence clusters from the two donors were largely donor specific. The cohort comprised two young, previously healthy adult volunteers, one female and one male. Longitudinal TCRalpha and TCRbeta repertoire sequencing tracked T-cell clones expanding and contracting after mild COVID-19 in a couple of donors. The paper's findings and limits, for the study overall: Only two mild cases were covered by the study, and larger cohorts that include severe cases with pre-infection samples were considered necessary. The detection of some responding clones in pre-infection memory suggests that pre-existing cross-reactive memory T cells joined the SARS-CoV-2 response. Balanced CD4/CD8 phenotypes were observed for clones contracting from day 15 to 85, whereas a bias towards CD4+ was observed for a second wave of clones expanding from day 15 to 37. SARS-CoV-2 specificity of the second-wave clones peaking on day 37 was not confirmed. Contracting CD4+ clones were found mainly in CM and EM memory subsets, while CD8+ clones were enriched in EMRA.

Ficoll-Paque density gradient centrifugation was the method used to isolate PBMCs. The data were produced on an Illumina NovaSeq 6000. Using 5'RACE with constant-segment primers, TCRalpha and TCRbeta cDNA libraries were constructed, with sample barcodes and unique molecular identifiers added in the process. RNA was extracted from every sample with Trizol reagent. Amplification of the libraries took two PCR steps, and the second step added a second sample barcode plus Illumina TruSeq adapters. Sequencing of libraries was performed on an Illumina NovaSeq with 2 x 150 bp paired-end reads. The original pipeline was this. With migec v1.2.7, reads were demultiplexed and then collapsed into UMI-guided consensus sequences. Using mixcr v2.1.11, the UMI consensuses were aligned to TRA and TRB V and J templates and assembled into clonotypes. A clonotype was counted as expanded or contracted only if both edgeR and NoisET called the change significant, with noise models trained on biological replicates. For edgeR calls, a false discovery rate-adjusted p below 0.01 and a log2 fold-change threshold of 1 were applied. As an exploratory analysis of dynamics, max-normalized trajectories of the 1000 most abundant clonotypes were examined by PCA with hierarchical clustering. Each responding clone was given a CD4 or CD8 phenotype based on the CD4+ and CD8+ repertoires, which had been sequenced separately. TCRdb passed the public sequencing reads through fastp at Q25 and MiXCR, retaining productive beta sequences. Each entry is one CDR3 protein sequence, shown with its most common DNA and genes. What appears here as the V and J calls and clone size reflects TCRdb's work, not the paper's. The sample contains some 150,000 distinct CDR3 sequences, 20% to 25% of them found a single time. Clones ranked in the top ten supply 24% of the sample.

V trim: 6 bases; J trim: 4 bases; unmatched bases: 6. CDR1 MNHEY and CDR2 SVGAGI were looked up in the germline V gene. The CDR3 contains 15 residues, cysteine and phenylalanine counted. Of all the DNA, just the CDR3 is kept, 45 bases in frame from base 1. The receptor's source is an adult woman who had mild COVID-19 (a few samples of this study predate the infection). The sample titles of this study are shuffled in the database, so cell type and time point are left out; the donor was told from shared clones. The sequenced sample consisted of PBMCs or a T cell subset sorted from them (not recorded which). The chain was built from TRBV6-5 and TRBJ2-3, with 11 central nucleotides matching TRBD2. The CDR3 has the sequence CASSLSGGDADTQYF. The nucleotide sequence reads as follows: TGTGCCAGCAGCCTTAGCGGGGGGGACGCAGATACGCAGTATTTT.